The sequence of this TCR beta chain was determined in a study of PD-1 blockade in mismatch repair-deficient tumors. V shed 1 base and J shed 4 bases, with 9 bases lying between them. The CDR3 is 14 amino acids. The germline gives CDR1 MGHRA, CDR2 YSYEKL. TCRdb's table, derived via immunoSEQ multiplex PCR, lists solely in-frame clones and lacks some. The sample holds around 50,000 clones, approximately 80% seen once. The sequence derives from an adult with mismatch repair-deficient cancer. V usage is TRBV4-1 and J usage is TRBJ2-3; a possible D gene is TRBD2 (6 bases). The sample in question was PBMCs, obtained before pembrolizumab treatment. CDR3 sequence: CASSQAGSADTQYF. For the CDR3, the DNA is TGCGCCAGCAGCCAAGCCGGGAGCGCAGATACGCAGTATTTT.